Frequency places the clone carrying this T cell receptor (beta chain) as medium-sized (0.01 to 0.1%). The antigen remains unidentified. The sample comes from a study of T cell clusters in autoimmune cytopenias. Study summary: Per sample, median TRB depth was approximately 48,000 reads, yielding a median about 2,400 distinct clonotypes.

Study results and limitations: Compared with active autoimmune hepatitis patients, healthy donors showed 2.5 to 3-fold more exclusive TRB clusters.

Germline V gene data show CDR1 as SQVTM and CDR2 as ANQGSEA. The CDR3 runs to 13 residues. Multiplex touch-down PCR amplified TRB using TRB-A and TRB-B pools in one tube. One entry per CDR3 protein, without DNA, is what TCRdb gives after re-calling the multiplex PCR reads. Recorded for this sample: a few thousand distinct CDR3 sequences. About 39,000 genome equivalents of blood DNA were amplified for TRB. Another study also made use of these data, one on T cell repertoires in aging, cancer and after chemotherapy. Turning to that study: Millions of TCR reads made up the full dataset. Compared with age-matched healthy donors, untreated hematological or solid cancer patients showed higher blood TCR clonality.

This TCR was sampled from a human donor in good health. This chain uses TRBV29-1 with TRBJ1-2; TCRdb lists TRBD1, though no DNA is available to test this call. Source material: peripheral blood. This chain's CDR3 is CSVAQGYRDGYTF.